These 23 T cell receptor beta chains came from one sample sequenced in a study of lymphopenia after photon versus proton radiotherapy. Some clones are missing from TCRdb's copy, which holds only in-frame ones; the method was immunoSEQ multiplex PCR. The repertoire consists of about 70,000 clones, with 87% occurring once and the leading ten covering roughly 10%. The material sequenced was peripheral blood, taken from a patient treated with proton-based radiotherapy. The receptors were sampled from a man aged 80 or over with esophageal cancer.

The chain joins TRBV7-9 to TRBJ2-1; 8 nucleotides line up with TRBD2. Trimming took 5 bases from V and 5 from J; bases not matched to a gene: 11. CDR3 size: 16 residues. Per germline, CDR1 SEHNR and CDR2 FQNEAQ (reference sequence). The DNA for the CDR3 is TGTGCCAGCAGCCCCCGCTGGGGCGGGGGGCACAATGAGCAGTTCTTC. Translation gives CASSPRWGGGHNEQFF.

The chain carries TRBV5-8 and TRBJ2-5; D unclear. The V and J ends lost 0 bases and 1 base respectively, with 13 bases between them. This CDR3 has 16 residues. Germline CDR1 SGHTS, CDR2 YDEGEE. CDR3 loop: CASSLGDLPLQETQYF. The CDR3 nucleotides read TGTGCCAGCAGCTTGGGGGATCTGCCACTCCAAGAGACCCAGTACTTC.

CDR3 DNA sequence: TGTGCCACCGCCCCCGGGGGAAATCAGCCCCAGCATTTT. Its translation: CATAPGGNQPQHF. The V and J genes are TRBV19 and TRBJ1-5, with a weak D call TRBD1 (5 bases). V lost 10 bases and J lost 4, with 14 bases in between. This CDR3 contains 13 residues. The V gene's germline CDR1 is LNHDA and CDR2 SQIVND (reference sequence).

V usage is TRBV6-5 and J usage is TRBJ2-7; 10 bases match TRBD1. Germline loops: CDR1 MNHEY, CDR2 SVGAGI. The CDR3 has 12 residues. Germline trimming cut 5 bases from V and 6 bases from J; bases unmatched to any gene: 1. The CDR3 is CASSRTGGEQYF. The CDR3 DNA reads as TGTGCCAGCAGTAGGACAGGGGGCGAGCAGTACTTC.

The chain recombines TRBV2 with TRBJ2-1; D is unclear. CDR3 size: 16 residues. Germline values: CDR1 SNHLY, CDR2 FYNNEI. The V gene lost 4 bases and the J gene lost 7 bases, with 20 bases spanning the gap. CDR3 region: CASSGLDSTFWNEQFF. The CDR3 DNA reads as TGTGCCAGCAGTGGGCTGGATAGCACATTCTGGAATGAGCAGTTCTTC. Using reference TRBV2 and TRBJ2-1 for the parts outside the CDR3, the full variable domain is EPEVTQTPSHQVTQMGQEVILRCVPISNHLYFYWYRQILGQKVEFLVSFYNNEISEKSEIFDDQFSVERPDGSNFTLKIRSTKLEDSAMYFCASSGLDSTFWNEQFFGPGTRLTVL.

The CDR3 DNA is TGTGCCTGGAGTTCTGACAGCATCTATGGCTACACCTTC. Amino acids: CAWSSDSIYGYTF. The V gene is TRBV30, the J gene TRBJ1-2; TRBD1 might be the D (5 bases). CDR3 length: 13 residues. Per germline, CDR1 GTSNPN and CDR2 SVGIG (reference sequence). Trimming stripped 2 bases from V and 4 bases from J, with 11 bases between.

The chain joins TRBV7-2 to TRBJ1-5; 9 positions match TRBD1. Looked up from germline, CDR1 is SGHTA and CDR2 is FQGNSA. The CDR3 runs 15 residues. With 5 bases clipped from V and 6 bases from J, the junction kept 8 bases outside the gene matches. The CDR3 DNA reads TGTGCCAGCAGCCTATTCAGACAGGGGGGTCAGCCCCAGCATTTT. This codes for CASSLFRQGGQPQHF. The full variable domain, rest sourced from reference TRBV7-2 and TRBJ1-5, is GAGVSQSPSNKVTEKGKDVELRCDPISGHTALYWYRQSLGQGLEFLIYFQGNSAPDKSGLPSDRFSAERTGGSVSTLTIQRTQQEDSAVYLCASSLFRQGGQPQHFGDGTRLSIL.

The chain has TRBV5-4 and TRBJ2-2, with no clear D. In germline, CDR1 is SGHNT, CDR2 YYREEE (reference sequence). CDR3 length: 14 residues. V was trimmed by 0 bases and J by 4 bases, leaving 7 bases between them. The CDR3 nucleotides are TGTGCCAGCAGCTTGGACCAGGCCACCGGGGAGCTGTTTTTT. It is translated as CASSLDQATGELFF.

V is TRBV7-2 and J is TRBJ2-7; D is ambiguous. Trimming cost V 0 bases and J 1 base, with 7 bases left between them. The germline V gene encodes CDR1 SGHTA and CDR2 FQGNSA. The CDR3 length is 14 residues. The CDR3 here is CASSLAADSYEQYF. CDR3 bases: TGTGCCAGCAGCTTAGCGGCAGATTCCTACGAGCAGTACTTC.

The genes are TRBV5-6 and TRBJ1-2; possible D gene TRBD1, 6 bases. The germline V and J ends were trimmed by 4 bases and 0 bases, with 19 bases remaining between them. The CDR3 loop spans 17 amino acids. CDR1 and CDR2 (germline): SGHDT, YYEEEE. The CDR3: CASSHLAGAGSNYGYTF. CDR3 coding DNA: TGTGCCAGCAGCCACTTGGCAGGGGCCGGTTCTAACTATGGCTACACCTTC.

The V and J genes are TRBV29-1 and TRBJ1-2; TRBD1 matches at 7 bases. The CDR3 runs to 11 residues. Germline CDR1 is SQVTM and CDR2 is ANQGSEA. With V trimmed by 6 bases and J by 7 bases, 5 bases remained unmatched. Written as DNA, the CDR3 is TGCAGCGTATCAGGGGGGGGTGGCTACACCTTC. This translates into CSVSGGGGYTF.

The chain couples TRBV6-1 to TRBJ2-7; D uncertain. The CDR3 spans 12 residues. The V end lost 8 bases, the J end lost 4 bases, and 12 bases lay between the germline ends. The V gene's germline CDR1 is MNHNS and CDR2 SASEGT. CDR3 protein: CASLWLGYEQYF. The CDR3 nucleotides are TGTGCCAGCTTGTGGTTGGGGTACGAGCAGTACTTC.

The rearrangement links TRBV7-6 to TRBJ1-4; a possible D gene is TRBD1 (6 bases). Germline V gene data show CDR1 as SGHVS and CDR2 as FNYEAQ. V lost 1 base and J lost 6, with 12 bases in between. CDR3 length equals 15 residues. The DNA of the CDR3 is TGTGCCAGCAGCTTAGTGGGGGGGCTCGATGAAAAACTGTTTTTT. Protein product: CASSLVGGLDEKLFF. Combining the CDR3 with reference TRBV7-6 and TRBJ1-4 gives the whole variable domain GAGVSQSPRYKVTKRGQDVALRCDPISGHVSLYWYRQALGQGPEFLTYFNYEAQQDKSGLPNDRFSAERPEGSISTLTIQRTEQRDSAMYRCASSLVGGLDEKLFFGSGTQLSVL.

This clone was seen only once. CDR3 residues: CASSLSRGTEQYF. The CDR3 bases are TGTGCCAGCAGCTTATCTCGGGGTACCGAGCAGTACTTC. The chain joins TRBV7-2 to TRBJ2-7; tentatively, D is TRBD2 (5 bases). Per germline, CDR1 SGHTA and CDR2 FQGNSA. There are 13 residues in the CDR3. Deletions cut 2 bases from V and 6 bases from J, with 11 bases between.

This chain joins TRBV2 and TRBJ2-7; D is possibly TRBD2 (5 bases). Between the trimmed V and J ends, which lost 6 bases and 2 bases, there was a span of 20 bases. Germline CDR1 and CDR2: SNHLY and FYNNEI. The CDR3 extends over 16 amino acids. CDR3 in DNA: TGTGCCAGCAGCGTCAGCCCCTTACTAGACACCTACGAGCAGTACTTC. Its translation: CASSVSPLLDTYEQYF.

In this sample, this clone turned up once. CDR3: CASTQTSGRPQETQYF. The CDR3 DNA sequence: TGTGCCAGCACCCAGACTAGCGGGAGGCCCCAAGAGACCCAGTACTTC. The chain recombines TRBV2 with TRBJ2-5, with 13 bases that match TRBD2. The CDR3 runs 16 residues. The trim removed 7 bases at V and 1 base at J, leaving 6 bases unmatched. Germline V gene lookup returns CDR1 SNHLY and CDR2 FYNNEI.

This chain connects TRBV4-3 to TRBJ1-1, with 10 bases matching TRBD1. The CDR3 contains 17 residues. V gave up 0 bases and J gave up 5 bases; unmatched junction bases: 9. CDR1 is LGHNA and CDR2 is YSLEER in the germline V gene. CDR3 nucleotides: TGCGCCAGCAGCCAAGAATTGCTGGGACAGGGGAGGACTGAAGCTTTCTTT. It encodes CASSQELLGQGRTEAFF.

The CDR3: CASSPGSAFRQSYEQYF. In DNA form, the CDR3 reads TGTGCCAGCTCACCAGGGTCGGCTTTCCGCCAATCCTACGAGCAGTACTTC. V gene TRBV18 combines with J gene TRBJ2-7, with D uncertain. Per germline, CDR1 KGHSH and CDR2 LQKENI. The CDR3 spans 17 residues. Trimming removed 2 bases from V and 1 base from J, with 18 bases in between.

The chain uses TRBV4-2 and TRBJ1-4; no clear D gene. Per the germline V gene, CDR1 is LGHNA and CDR2 is YNFKEQ. The CDR3 consists of 17 residues. V dropped 0 bases and J dropped 4 bases, with 15 bases sitting between them. As DNA, the CDR3 is TGTGCCAGCAGCCAAGATCCCCGGCAGCGAATTAATGAAAAACTGTTTTTT. Its translation: CASSQDPRQRINEKLFF.

This sequence joins TRBV9 and TRBJ1-3; tentatively, D is TRBD1 (6 bases). The CDR3 covers 15 residues. The V end was cut by 3 bases, the J end by 2 bases, with 12 bases between. CDR1 and CDR2 (germline): SGDLS, YYNGEE. The CDR3: CASSALQGPGNTIYF. In nucleotides, the CDR3 is TGTGCCAGCAGCGCATTACAGGGTCCTGGAAACACCATATATTTT.

This rearrangement joins TRBV7-2 to TRBJ2-4; 14 bases agree with TRBD2. Germline V gene data show CDR1 as SGHTA and CDR2 as FQGNSA. There are 17 residues in the CDR3. Trimming removed 0 bases from V and 5 bases from J; junction bases left unmatched: 3. The chain's CDR3 is CASSLAATSGGENIQYF. CDR3 DNA sequence: TGTGCCAGCAGCTTAGCGGCGACTAGCGGGGGGGAAAACATTCAGTACTTC.

The chain combines TRBV6-6 with TRBJ1-5; D call uncertain. The CDR3 consists of 11 residues. With 4 bases removed from V and 9 bases from J, the gap between germline ends came to 7 bases. Germline V lookup: CDR1 MNHNY, CDR2 SVGAGI (reference sequence). For the CDR3, the DNA is TGTGCCAGCAGTTCCCCGTCGCCCCAGCATTTT. Translated, it gives CASSSPSPQHF.

The V call is TRBV5-1, the J call TRBJ2-3; 8 bases align to TRBD2. The CDR3 covers 16 residues. Germline lookup yields CDR1 SGHRS and CDR2 YFSETQ. Unmatched junction bases numbered 9, after V lost 4 bases and J lost 2 bases. The CDR3 DNA is TGCGCCAGCAGCCACGGGACTAGATCCTACACAGATACGCAGTATTTT. It encodes CASSHGTRSYTDTQYF. Variable domain in full (rest from reference TRBV5-1 and TRBJ2-3): KAGVTQTPRYLIKTRGQQVTLSCSPISGHRSVSWYQQTPGQGLQFLFEYFSETQRNKGNFPGRFSGRQFSNSRSEMNVSTLELGDSALYLCASSHGTRSYTDTQYFGPGTRLTVL.